Below, 3 T cell receptor beta chains from the same sample are listed, as sequenced in a study of control samples from healthy donors and cancer patients. Profiled with immunoSEQ multiplex PCR; TCRdb holds only in-frame clones, not every one. The table lists tens of thousands of clones, 84% of them singletons. Sequenced input: blood. Source of these receptors: a man in his forties or fifties in good health.

V gene TRBV28 combines with J gene TRBJ2-3, with 10 nucleotides matching TRBD2. The junction had 11 bases not matched to a gene; V was cut back by 3 bases and J by 8 bases. The germline gives CDR1 MDHEN, CDR2 SYDVKM. The CDR3 consists of 16 residues. This CDR3 reads CASSLVPATSGITQYF. The CDR3 DNA reads as TGTGCCAGCAGTTTGGTTCCGGCCACTAGCGGGATTACGCAGTATTTT.

The V call is TRBV13, the J call TRBJ1-6; no clear D. Between the trimmed V and J ends, which lost 3 bases and 10 bases, there was a span of 7 bases. Germline V lookup: CDR1 PRHDT, CDR2 FYEKMQ (reference sequence). The CDR3 spans 12 residues. This CDR3 is CASSLRGSPLHF. CDR3 nucleotides: TGTGCCAGCAGCTTGCGAGGATCACCCCTCCACTTT.

This chain links TRBV23-1 with TRBJ1-3, with D uncertain. TRBV23-1 is an ORF, with its function uncertain. This CDR3 contains 16 residues. The V and J ends lost 1 base and 0 bases respectively, with 10 bases between them. The CDR3 coding sequence is TGCGCCAGCAGTCAATGGCGGAGATTCTCTGGAAACACCATATATTTT. Translating it yields CASSQWRRFSGNTIYF.